The 10 T cell receptor beta chains below all came from one sample that was sequenced in a study of blood T cells in healthy people across ages. A second roughly 6 to 12 cycle PCR used barcoded and J-beta primers. MiXCR, applied by TCRdb to the 5' RACE reads, yields one record per CDR3 protein. The table has 700,000 to 950,000 distinct CDR3 sequences, about 40% seen once. Sequencing was carried out using blood. Receptor source: a woman aged 55-70 years in good health.

At least ten counts were recorded for this clonotype. The chain recombines TRBV2 with TRBJ2-7; D is ambiguous. The germline CDR1 and CDR2 sequences are SNHLY and FYNNEI. V was shortened by 4 bases and J by 3 bases, with 4 bases between the two germline ends. The CDR3 length is 11 residues. The CDR3 region has the DNA TGTGCCAGCAGTGCTATCTACGAGCAGTACTTC. It is translated as CASSAIYEQYF.

Only one count was recorded for this clonotype. This chain joins TRBV6-6 and TRBJ2-3, with a possible D match to TRBD2 (6 bases). Trimming removed 6 bases at V and 4 bases at J, with 8 bases between. The CDR3 is 12 residues long. CDR1 is MNHNY and CDR2 is SVGAGI in the germline V gene (reference sequence). CDR3 in amino acids: CASRGTSDTQYF. The CDR3 DNA follows: TGTGCCAGCAGGGGGACTTCAGATACGCAGTATTTT.

This chain uses TRBV27 with TRBJ2-7, with 10 bases fitting TRBD2. The CDR3 is 15 amino acids. The V and J ends lost 3 bases and 7 bases, in that order; junction bases with no gene match: 9. CDR1 and CDR2 (germline): MNHEY, SMNVEV (reference sequence). CDR3 in DNA: TGTGCCAGCAGTTTTGTGCTAGCGGGAGTTCAGGAGCAGTACTTC. Translating it yields CASSFVLAGVQEQYF.

This clonotype was seen only a few times. The chain joins TRBV29-1 to TRBJ2-5, with 8 bases matching TRBD2. CDR1 is SQVTM and CDR2 is ANQGSEA in the germline V gene. The CDR3 has 12 residues. The ends lost 7 bases at V and 5 bases at J; junction bases unmatched: 6. The CDR3 DNA sequence: TGCAGCGGGAAGCGGGAGCCGGAGACCCAGTACTTC. Its translation: CSGKREPETQYF.

The V call is TRBV6-4, the J call TRBJ2-1; 10 bases are shared with TRBD2. The closer fit of TRBJ2-7 to the DNA end suggests the J call may be wrong. The CDR3 loop spans 19 amino acids. The germline gives CDR1 MRHNA, CDR2 SNTAGT. Here the CDR3 DNA reads TGTGCCAGCAGTAAGCACCTCTCTAGCGGGAGTAAGGCCTACAATGAGCAGTACTTC. Translating gives CASSKHLSSGSKAYNEQYF.

V and J are TRBV10-3 and TRBJ1-5; D possibly corresponds to TRBD1 (5 bases). Germline assignment: CDR1 ENHRY and CDR2 SYGVKD. Deletions cut 4 bases from V and 5 bases from J, with 9 bases between. The length of the CDR3 is 13 residues. CDR3 in DNA: TGTGCCATCAGTGCGGGGGTGGATCAGCCCCAGCATTTT. Its translation is CAISAGVDQPQHF.

Concerning this clonotype: A read error may produce the germline difference seen at one junction end. The chain employs TRBV30 and TRBJ2-2, with 7 bases aligning to TRBD2. Per the germline V gene, CDR1 is GTSNPN and CDR2 is SVGIG (reference sequence). This CDR3 region has 13 residues. The CDR3 spells CACDSGYTGELFF. In nucleotides, the CDR3 is TGCGCCTGCGATAGCGGGTACACCGGGGAGCTGTTTTTT.

This clonotype was detected only a few times. The chain joins TRBV7-2 to TRBJ1-2; D is unresolved. Germline-derived CDR1 and CDR2 are SGHTA and FQGNSA. V lost 3 bases to trimming and J lost 8 bases, with 16 bases between them. The CDR3 runs 14 residues. The CDR3 DNA is TGTGCCAGCAGCTTCCCCTTCCTCCTTCAAGGCTACACCTTC. Encoded protein: CASSFPFLLQGYTF.

The rearrangement joins TRBV7-9 to TRBJ1-4; 7 bases map to TRBD1. The V gene end was trimmed by 5 bases and the J gene end by 3 bases; junction bases not matched to a gene: 12. CDR1 is SEHNR, CDR2 FQNEAQ, per germline (reference sequence). The CDR3 extends over 17 amino acids. As DNA, the CDR3 is TGTGCCAGCAGCCCGGGAGGGGGCGGCGAGGCTAATGAAAAACTGTTTTTT. It codes for CASSPGGGGEANEKLFF.

DNA for the CDR3: TGTGCCAGCAGCTTGCCTGGGAACAGACCGTTCTTC. Amino acids: CASSLPGNRPFF. This rearrangement joins TRBV7-2 to TRBJ2-1; D not resolved. Deletions cut 3 bases from V and 15 bases from J, with 15 bases between. CDR1 and CDR2 (germline): SGHTA, FQGNSA. The CDR3 spans 12 residues.